The next 7 T cell receptor beta chains were all read from a single sample in a study of cytomegalovirus exposure and HLA in healthy donors. 13 Jbeta primers and 60 Vbeta primers were used for the PCR. Sequencing used immunoSEQ multiplex PCR; TCRdb keeps in-frame clones, though not all of them. This table holds 100,000 or so clones, 73% found once. Sequencing was done on a sample of PBMCs. Source of these receptors: a man aged 35 to 55 in good health and CMV-seronegative.

The genes are TRBV18 and TRBJ2-6; the match to TRBD1 covers 7 bases. The CDR3 loop spans 18 amino acids. Germline CDR1 is KGHSH and CDR2 is LQKENI. J was trimmed by 0 bases and V by 0 bases; bases with no gene match: 5. This CDR3 is CASSPPVGQISGANVLTF. The CDR3 DNA reads TGTGCCAGCTCACCACCGGTGGGACAGATCTCTGGGGCCAACGTCCTGACTTTC.

The chain employs TRBV29-1 and TRBJ2-7; 9 nucleotides line up with TRBD1. V gave up 6 bases and J gave up 2 bases; unmatched junction bases: 2. The CDR3 is 12 amino acids. Germline V gives CDR1 SQVTM, CDR2 ANQGSEA. The CDR3 DNA is TGCAGCGTGGGGACAGGGACCTACGAGCAGTACTTC. This sequence encodes CSVGTGTYEQYF.

This clone turned up a few times. The chain couples TRBV7-9 to TRBJ1-3; possibly TRBD1 for D (5 bases). Germline CDR1 SEHNR, CDR2 FQNEAQ (reference sequence). V lost 1 base to trimming and J lost 4 bases, with 8 bases between them. The CDR3 is 14 residues long. CDR3 sequence (DNA): TGTGCCAGCAGCTTAGGGGGCTCAGGAAACACCATATATTTT. Its translation is CASSLGGSGNTIYF.

In this sample, this clone turned up a few times. V and J are TRBV7-2 and TRBJ2-5; D is undetermined. The length of the CDR3 is 15 residues. Per the germline V gene, CDR1 is SGHTA and CDR2 is FQGNSA. The V and J ends lost 0 bases and 5 bases respectively, with 13 bases between them. The CDR3 nucleotides are TGTGCCAGCAGCTTAGCTATGGCGGTCGCCGAGACCCAGTACTTC. Translated, it gives CASSLAMAVAETQYF.

This clone was observed a handful of times. The chain employs TRBV6-5 and TRBJ1-6; D unresolved. V was trimmed by 2 bases and J by 12 bases, leaving 14 bases between them. CDR1 and CDR2 from the germline V gene are MNHEY and SVGAGI. The CDR3 is 14 residues long. As DNA, the CDR3 is TGTGCCAGCAGTTACACATCCCCTCAAAGACCCCTCCACTTT. As protein: CASSYTSPQRPLHF.

The chain is built from TRBV18 and TRBJ2-3; 14 bases fit TRBD2. From germline, CDR1 is KGHSH and CDR2 LQKENI. The length of the CDR3 is 20 residues. Unmatched junction bases numbered 13, after V lost 5 bases and J lost 0 bases. The CDR3 loop reads CASSTRTSGGLLSSTDTQYF. The DNA of the CDR3 is TGTGCCAGCTCAACGCGGACTAGCGGGGGGCTCCTTTCTAGCACAGATACGCAGTATTTT. Full variable domain (remainder filled in from reference TRBV18 and TRBJ2-3): NAGVMQNPRHLVRRRGQEARLRCSPMKGHSHVYWYRQLPEEGLKFMVYLQKENIIDESGMPKERFSAEFPKEGPSILRIQQVVRGDSAAYFCASSTRTSGGLLSSTDTQYFGPGTRLTVL.

The rearrangement uses TRBV4-1 and TRBJ2-7; the D gene is possibly TRBD1 (6 bases). V shed 4 bases and J shed 2 bases, with 12 bases lying between them. Per germline, CDR1 MGHRA and CDR2 YSYEKL. This CDR3 is 14 amino acids long. As DNA, the CDR3 is TGCGCCAGCAGCCCTCGACAGGCTACCTACGAGCAGTACTTC. Translation gives CASSPRQATYEQYF.